What follows are 10 T cell receptor beta chains derived from one specimen sequenced in a study of identical twins. TCRdb re-derived calls from the 5' RACE reads in MiXCR, one entry per CDR3 protein. Of about 150,000 distinct CDR3 sequences in the sample, 3% to 4.5% are singletons; the top ten hold more than 6.5%. Sequenced sample: memory T cells sorted from blood. The receptors shown here come from a man aged 18 to 35 in good health.

V is TRBV12-3 or TRBV12-4 and J is TRBJ2-5, with 7 bases identical to TRBD2. This CDR3 is built from 14 residues. J lost 1 base, V lost 5 bases, and 4 bases had no gene match. CDR3 nucleotides: TGTGCCAGCAGTGAAAGCGGGACCCAAGAGACCCAGTACTTC. This translates into CASSESGTQETQYF.

This clonotype was found many times. The J gene is TRBJ2-3, the V gene TRBV10-3, with 7 bases matching TRBD2. Germline lookup yields CDR1 ENHRY and CDR2 SYGVKD. The length of the CDR3 is 15 residues. The V segment lost 11 bases and the J segment 3 bases; nucleotides outside the gene matches: 14. The CDR3 region is CASRRASGMTDTQYF. Here the CDR3 DNA reads TGTGCCTCCAGGAGGGCGAGCGGGATGACAGATACGCAGTATTTT.

This clonotype was recorded many times. The chain uses TRBV6-4 and TRBJ1-5, with 10 nucleotides matching TRBD1. The CDR3 covers 15 residues. V lost 2 bases to trimming and J lost 2 bases; unmatched junction nucleotides: 0. CDR1 is MRHNA and CDR2 is SNTAGT in the germline V gene. The CDR3 nucleotides read TGTGCCAGCAGTGACGGGACAGGGGGCAATCAGCCCCAGCATTTT. It encodes CASSDGTGGNQPQHF.

The V gene is TRBV19, the J gene TRBJ2-3; TRBD1 aligns across 10 bases. Germline trimming cut 7 bases from V and 4 bases from J; bases unmatched to any gene: 8. The CDR3 consists of 15 residues. Germline V lookup: CDR1 LNHDA, CDR2 SQIVND (reference sequence). The CDR3 DNA is TGTGCCAGTAAGATGACAGGGGGCCTGGCAGATACGCAGTATTTT. The encoded protein is CASKMTGGLADTQYF.

This clonotype has at least ten counts. The rearrangement links TRBV10-2 to TRBJ2-3; 9 bases align to TRBD2. The germline gives CDR1 WSHSY, CDR2 SAAADI. The junction had 6 bases not matched to a gene; V was cut back by 2 bases and J by 6 bases. The CDR3 extends over 15 amino acids. CDR3 nucleotides: TGCGCCAGCAGTGAGACCGGCGGGAGGGCCGATACGCAGTATTTT. Translated, it gives CASSETGGRADTQYF.

The sample holds many counts of this clonotype. The chain joins TRBV15 to TRBJ2-2; D is undetermined. Trimming shortened V by 0 bases and J by 1 base, and 0 bases separated the two germline ends. The CDR3 runs to 13 residues. Germline CDR1 and CDR2: LNHNV and YYDKDF (reference sequence). CDR3 bases: TGTGCCACCAGCAGAGAGAACACCGGGGAGCTGTTTTTT. Translation gives CATSRENTGELFF.

This clonotype was recorded many times. The rearrangement joins TRBV7-9 to TRBJ2-7; D possibly uses TRBD1 or TRBD2 (5 bases each). The V gene's germline CDR1 is SEHNR and CDR2 FQNEAQ (reference sequence). Trimming shortened V by 1 base and J by 7 bases, and 17 bases separated the two germline ends. The CDR3 runs 15 residues. DNA of the CDR3: TGTGCCAGCAGCTTAGTAAAAGGGACGAAGCGGGAGCAGTACTTC. Translation gives CASSLVKGTKREQYF.

This clonotype was counted at least ten times. V usage is TRBV6-1 and J usage is TRBJ1-6, with 8 nucleotides matching TRBD1. CDR3 length equals 15 residues. Germline CDR1 reads MNHNS; CDR2 reads SASEGT. J gave up 12 bases and V 8 bases, and 15 bases lay outside the gene matches. The CDR3 DNA follows: TGTGCCAGCTCTACAGGCCGACAGGGGACGGGACCCCTCCACTTT. It yields the protein CASSTGRQGTGPLHF.

This clonotype was counted at least ten times. The chain links TRBV5-1 to TRBJ1-2, with D perhaps TRBD1 (6 bases). With 6 bases removed from V and 4 bases from J, the gap between germline ends came to 13 bases. The CDR3 spans 13 residues. CDR1 SGHRS and CDR2 YFSETQ come from the germline V gene. The CDR3 loop reads CASTEGGTYGYTF. In DNA, the CDR3 is TGCGCCAGCACCGAGGGGGGAACCTATGGCTACACCTTC.

This clonotype was seen at least ten times. V usage is TRBV6-1 and J usage is TRBJ2-1; 7 bases map to TRBD2. Unmatched junction bases numbered 10, after V lost 4 bases and J lost 7 bases. CDR1 is MNHNS, CDR2 SASEGT, per germline. This CDR3 region has 15 residues. CDR3 nucleotide sequence: TGTGCCAGCAGTGTGGCGGGAGTAGGTTCTAATGAGCAGTTCTTC. This sequence encodes CASSVAGVGSNEQFF.